These 17 T cell receptor beta chains came from one sample sequenced in a study of blood T cell repertoires in COVID-19. Sequencing used immunoSEQ multiplex PCR; TCRdb keeps in-frame clones, though not all of them. The sample yields 70,000 to 90,000 clones, around 86% seen once. Sequences were obtained from peripheral blood. These receptors were obtained from a man older than 75 with active or convalescent COVID-19.

This clone was picked up one time. Other DNA sequences within the sample encode an identical CDR3. This chain joins TRBV5-1 and TRBJ2-3; D unclear. Trimming took 0 bases from V and 3 from J, leaving 5 bases between them. CDR1 and CDR2 (germline): SGHRS, YFSETQ. This CDR3 spans 13 amino acids. The chain's CDR3 is CASSLAGTDTQYF. For the CDR3, the DNA is TGCGCCAGCAGCTTGGCCGGGACAGATACGCAGTATTTT.

The gene calls are TRBV7-9 and TRBJ1-4, with D maybe TRBD1 (5 bases). The V gene lost 3 bases and the J gene lost 6 bases, with 20 bases spanning the gap. Germline loops: CDR1 SEHNR, CDR2 FQNEAQ (reference sequence). The CDR3 spans 17 residues. In DNA form, the CDR3 reads TGTGCCAGCAGCTTCGGATACCACCGGGGGAAGGATGAAAAACTGTTTTTT. Amino acids: CASSFGYHRGKDEKLFF. Filled out from reference TRBV7-9 and TRBJ1-4, the complete variable domain reads DTGVSQNPRHKITKRGQNVTFRCDPISEHNRLYWYRQTLGQGPEFLTYFQNEAQLEKSRLLSDRFSAERPKGSFSTLEIQRTEQGDSAMYLCASSFGYHRGKDEKLFFGSGTQLSVL.

V gene TRBV6-5 combines with J gene TRBJ2-3; D gene uncertain. The CDR3 spans 13 residues. CDR1 MNHEY and CDR2 SVGAGI come from the germline V gene. V lost 5 bases and J 1 base, leaving 7 bases between the germline ends. CDR3 coding DNA: TGTGCCAGCAGTAGAACAGGCACAGATACGCAGTATTTT. This gives the protein CASSRTGTDTQYF.

The chain has TRBV18 and TRBJ2-5; TRBD2 might be the D (5 bases). This CDR3 is 12 amino acids long. Per germline, CDR1 KGHSH and CDR2 LQKENI. V lost 3 bases and J lost 10, with 12 bases in between. CDR3 residues: CASSPLGDDQYF. For the CDR3, the DNA is TGTGCCAGCTCACCTTTGGGAGACGACCAGTACTTC.

The V call is TRBV12-3 or TRBV12-4, the J call TRBJ1-1; D uncertain. The CDR3 is 13 residues long. Trimming shortened V by 2 bases and J by 1 base, and 5 bases separated the two germline ends. The CDR3 DNA sequence: TGTGCCAGCAGTTTATTGAGGAACACTGAAGCTTTCTTT. Translated: CASSLLRNTEAFF.

J is TRBJ2-5 and V is TRBV5-1; possibly TRBD2 for D (6 bases). The length of the CDR3 is 14 residues. Germline V gene data show CDR1 as SGHRS and CDR2 as YFSETQ. With 5 bases removed from V and 2 bases from J, the gap between germline ends came to 13 bases. The DNA for the CDR3 is TGCGCCAGCAGAAAGACCGGAGGGCAAGAGACCCAGTACTTC. It codes for CASRKTGGQETQYF.

The chain has TRBV11-2 and TRBJ1-2; TRBD1 is a possible D gene (5 bases). The V gene lost 4 bases and the J gene lost 0 bases, with 18 bases spanning the gap. Germline V gene data show CDR1 as SGHAT and CDR2 as FQNNGV. The CDR3 length is 17 residues. In nucleotides, the CDR3 is TGTGCCAGCAGCTCTTCAAACCCGGACAAAGCTAACTATGGCTACACCTTC. It translates to CASSSSNPDKANYGYTF.

This clone occurred a few times. The J gene is TRBJ2-3, the V gene TRBV4-1; 7 positions match TRBD2. This CDR3 region has 16 residues. V was clipped by 4 bases and J by 4 bases; unmatched bases: 11. The germline CDR1 and CDR2 sequences are MGHRA and YSYEKL. CDR3 amino acids: CASSRSGGRSADTQYF. CDR3 nucleotides: TGCGCCAGCAGCCGCTCGGGCGGGAGAAGTGCAGATACGCAGTATTTT.

This clone was counted only a few times. This chain links TRBV19 with TRBJ1-2; D is perhaps TRBD1 (6 bases). CDR1 is LNHDA, CDR2 SQIVND, per germline (reference sequence). This CDR3 contains 13 residues. Trimming removed 6 bases from V and 4 bases from J, with 12 bases in between. The chain's CDR3 is CASSQRTVYGYTF. The DNA of the CDR3 is TGTGCCAGTAGCCAAAGGACAGTCTATGGCTACACCTTC.

The V and J genes are TRBV24-1 and TRBJ1-2; 8 nucleotides match TRBD1. Germline trimming cut 3 bases from V and 5 bases from J; bases unmatched to any gene: 4. The CDR3 contains 14 residues. Looked up from germline, CDR1 is KGHDR and CDR2 is SFDVKD. The CDR3 is CATSDRDRTYGYTF. CDR3 bases: TGTGCCACCAGTGATCGGGACAGGACGTATGGCTACACCTTC.

CDR3 sequence (DNA): TGTGCCAGTAGTCTAGTGCGGGATAGGACTGAAGCTTTCTTT. It is translated as CASSLVRDRTEAFF. The chain combines TRBV19 with TRBJ1-1, with D unresolved. The V gene lost 5 bases and the J gene lost 5 bases, with 15 bases spanning the gap. CDR1 is LNHDA, CDR2 SQIVND, per germline (reference sequence). CDR3 length: 14 amino acids.

The V and J genes are TRBV5-8 and TRBJ1-5; D is perhaps TRBD1 (6 bases). The CDR3 is 14 amino acids. Germline V gene data show CDR1 as SGHTS and CDR2 as YDEGEE. V lost 4 bases to trimming and J lost 5 bases, with 13 bases between them. CDR3 sequence (DNA): TGTGCCAGCAGCCAACAGGGCCGGGATCAGCCCCAGCATTTT. It yields the protein CASSQQGRDQPQHF.

The chain links TRBV7-4 to TRBJ1-2; D gene ambiguous. This CDR3 is built from 11 residues. The V end lost 8 bases, the J end lost 8 bases, and 12 bases lay between the germline ends. Per the germline V gene, CDR1 is SGHVT and CDR2 is SQSDAQ. The chain's CDR3 is CASRLMIGYTF. The DNA for the CDR3 is TGTGCCAGCCGACTAATGATCGGCTACACCTTC.

This sequence joins TRBV4-2 and TRBJ2-1; TRBD2 might be the D (6 bases). In germline, CDR1 is LGHNA, CDR2 YNFKEQ. Trimming pared 4 bases from V and 12 bases from J, leaving 16 bases between. CDR3 size: 13 residues. The CDR3 reads CASSPREHTGQFF. The CDR3 DNA reads TGTGCCAGCAGCCCCCGGGAGCACACAGGGCAGTTCTTC.

The chain is built from TRBV5-1 and TRBJ1-2; D gene ambiguous. The germline CDR1 and CDR2 sequences are SGHRS and YFSETQ. The CDR3 sequence is 14 residues long. Deletions cut 0 bases from V and 6 bases from J, with 12 bases between. The CDR3 region is CASSLALQLDGYTF. CDR3 DNA: TGCGCCAGCAGCTTGGCCCTCCAGCTAGATGGCTACACCTTC.

A few counts support this clone. The chain is built from TRBV9 and TRBJ2-5; maybe TRBD2 (6 bases). The CDR3 has 13 residues. Trimming cost V 0 bases and J 3 bases, with 6 bases left between them. CDR1 is SGDLS and CDR2 is YYNGEE in the germline V gene. The CDR3 sequence: CASSVGGEETQYF. The DNA of the CDR3 is TGTGCCAGCAGCGTAGGGGGGGAAGAGACCCAGTACTTC.

The chain employs TRBV25-1 and TRBJ1-6; D not certain. V dropped 3 bases and J dropped 9 bases, with 15 bases sitting between them. The CDR3 covers 15 residues. The V gene's germline CDR1 is MGHDK and CDR2 SYGVNS. For the CDR3, the DNA is TGTGCCAGCAGTGAGTACACTGAGGTTTTTTCACCCCTCCACTTT. It specifies CASSEYTEVFSPLHF.